Below, 12 T cell receptor beta chains from the same sample are listed, as sequenced in a study of T cell responses to AZD1222 COVID-19 vaccine (dated by TCRdb to the early 2020s). Receptor amplification or capture employed the immunoSEQ multiplex PCR assay. TCRdb provides this immuneACCESS table in a form limited to in-frame rearrangements. Some clones are lacking; in checked studies, under half of them reflect an unresolved V gene, and why the rest are absent is not known. This sample comprises approximately 120,000 clones, about 87% of them detected only once. The leading ten clones occupy about 9.4% of the sample. The sample's time point label, in plain terms: baseline before first vaccination. This sample comprised peripheral blood, obtained on day 0 of AZD1222 vaccination. The receptors were gathered from an adult in good health.

The chain is built from TRBV2 and TRBJ2-3; perhaps TRBD2 as D (6 bases). Germline V gives CDR1 SNHLY, CDR2 FYNNEI. The CDR3 runs to 13 residues. V dropped 5 bases and J dropped 3 bases, with 9 bases sitting between them. CDR3 sequence: CASSSGTTDTQYF. The CDR3 nucleotides are TGTGCCAGCAGTTCCGGGACTACAGATACGCAGTATTTT.

V usage is TRBV19 and J usage is TRBJ2-1; TRBD1 is a possible D gene (6 bases). V was shortened by 4 bases and J by 10 bases, with 14 bases between the two germline ends. This CDR3 spans 13 amino acids. Germline V gives CDR1 LNHDA, CDR2 SQIVND (reference sequence). As DNA, the CDR3 is TGTGCCAGTAGTACCACAGGGTTGTACGAGCAGTTCTTC. It encodes CASSTTGLYEQFF.

The chain carries TRBV11-2 and TRBJ2-3, with 8 bases lining up with TRBD2. Germline V lookup: CDR1 SGHAT, CDR2 FQNNGV. The junction had 9 bases not matched to a gene; V was cut back by 5 bases and J by 2 bases. The CDR3 is 16 residues long. CDR3 DNA sequence: TGTGCCAGCAGCCAACTGGCGGGGGGCTCCACAGATACGCAGTATTTT. Its protein is CASSQLAGGSTDTQYF.

The V gene is TRBV15, the J gene TRBJ2-6; D might be TRBD1 (7 bases). Per the germline V gene, CDR1 is LNHNV and CDR2 is YYDKDF (reference sequence). V lost 0 bases, J lost 1 base, and 10 bases lay in between. The CDR3 totals 17 residues. The CDR3 nucleotides read TGTGCCACCAGCAGAGACAGGGGGGATTCTGGGGCCAACGTCCTGACTTTC. Residues: CATSRDRGDSGANVLTF.

The chain recombines TRBV5-1 with TRBJ2-1; 13 bases map to TRBD2. Germline V gene data show CDR1 as SGHRS and CDR2 as YFSETQ. CDR3 size: 15 residues. Trimming cost V 3 bases and J 7 bases; bases outside gene matches: 4. The CDR3 protein is CASSSLAGGENEQFF. For the CDR3, the DNA is TGCGCCAGCAGCTCACTAGCGGGAGGGGAGAATGAGCAGTTCTTC.

This sequence joins TRBV4-2 and TRBJ2-5; 9 bases line up with TRBD2. Germline trimming cut 1 base from V and 3 bases from J; bases unmatched to any gene: 3. Germline CDR1 is LGHNA and CDR2 is YNFKEQ. The CDR3 sequence is 15 residues long. Here the CDR3 DNA reads TGTGCCAGCAGCCAAGGACTAGCGGTAGAAGAGACCCAGTACTTC. As protein: CASSQGLAVEETQYF.

This chain uses TRBV18 with TRBJ1-5; the match to TRBD1 covers 8 bases. Trimming took 4 bases from V and 5 from J; bases not matched to a gene: 4. The V gene's germline CDR1 is KGHSH and CDR2 LQKENI. This CDR3 region has 14 residues. CDR3 sequence: CASSQDRVDQPQHF. CDR3 DNA: TGTGCCAGCTCACAGGACAGGGTAGATCAGCCCCAGCATTTT. The whole variable domain, filled in from reference TRBV18 and TRBJ1-5, reads NAGVMQNPRHLVRRRGQEARLRCSPMKGHSHVYWYRQLPEEGLKFMVYLQKENIIDESGMPKERFSAEFPKEGPSILRIQQVVRGDSAAYFCASSQDRVDQPQHFGDGTRLSIL.

The chain employs TRBV12-3 or TRBV12-4 and TRBJ1-1; D call uncertain. The CDR3 extends over 13 amino acids. V was cut by 10 bases and J by 1 base, with 13 bases left in between. The CDR3 DNA reads TGTGCCACCAGCCCCCGGGGGAACACTGAAGCTTTCTTT. This encodes CATSPRGNTEAFF.

This rearrangement joins TRBV7-9 to TRBJ2-7; 7 positions match TRBD1. V was pared by 5 bases and J by 6 bases, with 4 bases of the junction left unmatched. Germline V gene lookup returns CDR1 SEHNR and CDR2 FQNEAQ (reference sequence). The CDR3 runs to 12 residues. CDR3 coding DNA: TGTGCCAGCAGCCGGCGGACAGGCGAGCAGTACTTC. As protein: CASSRRTGEQYF.

The chain combines TRBV4-1 with TRBJ1-2; D perhaps matches TRBD1 (6 bases). CDR3 length equals 13 residues. Germline assignment: CDR1 MGHRA and CDR2 YSYEKL. V dropped 4 bases and J dropped 1 base, with 7 bases sitting between them. CDR3 loop: CASSPDSNYGYTF. Written as DNA, the CDR3 is TGCGCCAGCAGCCCGGACAGTAACTATGGCTACACCTTC.

The rearrangement links TRBV12-3 or TRBV12-4 to TRBJ2-1; 12 bases match TRBD2. The CDR3 is 13 amino acids. Trimming took 8 bases from V and 6 from J; bases not matched to a gene: 2. The CDR3 protein is CASRLAGANEQFF. DNA of the CDR3: TGTGCCAGCCGACTAGCGGGAGCCAATGAGCAGTTCTTC.

The chain joins TRBV6-5 to TRBJ1-1; D perhaps matches TRBD1 (6 bases). CDR1 MNHEY and CDR2 SVGAGI come from the germline V gene. V was trimmed by 6 bases and J by 5 bases, leaving 16 bases between them. The CDR3 is 14 residues long. This CDR3 is CASSYTQGWTEAFF. DNA of the CDR3: TGTGCCAGCAGCTATACACAGGGATGGACTGAAGCTTTCTTT.